This TCR beta chain was observed in a study of vaccination effects on CD4 cells after COVID-19. With regard to this clone: Its antigen is still unknown.

With 5 bases removed from V and 3 bases from J, the gap between germline ends came to 17 bases. Germline CDR1 is MNHNY and CDR2 is SVGAGI (reference sequence). CDR3 length: 15 residues. Sequencing was performed with immunoSEQ multiplex PCR; in TCRdb, only in-frame clones are kept and a portion is missing. The sample lists fewer than 35,000 clones, over 80% occurring once. Antigen-specific CD4+ T cells were expanded with viral peptide pools in the ViraFEST assay before sequencing. CD4+ T cells were isolated after nine to ten days of culture. Participants completed two doses of the BNT162b2 or mRNA-1273 vaccine. Prior SARS-CoV-2 infection was absent in the vaccine recipients, as shown by negative nucleocapsid antibodies. Wells of a few million PBMC each were grown with 10 IU/ml IL-2 and around 10 ug/ml peptides. Study-wide findings and caveats: Infection-derived and vaccine-derived clones contracted markedly late after vaccination. Limitations: small convalescent group and missing early post-infection timepoints.

The starting material was CD4+ T cells from PBMCs cultured with SARS-CoV-2 spike peptides, obtained after COVID-19 vaccination. This receptor was identified in a human donor who received a COVID-19 vaccine. Some clones in this sample may be carry-over from other donors' samples. V usage is TRBV6-6 and J usage is TRBJ2-7; TRBD1 might be the D (8 bases). This chain's CDR3 is CASSAGGTGVYEQYV. The CDR3 bases are TGTGCCAGCAGTGCCGGGGGGACAGGCGTCTACGAGCAGTACGTC.